This passage covers 19 T cell receptor beta chains from one sample sequenced in a study of T cell repertoires in cytomegalovirus infection. From the reads, TCRdb called clonotypes with MiXCR, one entry per CDR3 protein. Of around 71,000 distinct CDR3 sequences in the sample, 20% were seen once. These TCRs are of unknown antigen specificity. The starting material was CD8+ T cells from cultured PBMCs, obtained from culture after CMV antigen stimulation. These receptors were taken from a human donor in good health (CMV status not recorded). Some clones in this sample may be carry-over from other donors' samples.

The chain combines TRBV4-1 with TRBJ1-3; D gene ambiguous. The CDR3 runs 17 residues. From germline, CDR1 is MGHRA and CDR2 YSYEKL. Trimming cost V 1 base and J 0 bases, with 13 bases left between them. Here the CDR3 reads CASSQARGRSSGNTIYF. CDR3 sequence (DNA): TGCGCCAGCAGCCAAGCCCGGGGAAGGAGCTCTGGAAACACCATATATTTT.

This clonotype has only a few counts. This chain joins TRBV11-2 and TRBJ2-3, with TRBD2 matching 7 bases. The CDR3 is 15 residues long. The trim removed 0 bases at V and 1 base at J, leaving 1 base unmatched. In germline, CDR1 is SGHAT, CDR2 FQNNGV. This CDR3 reads CASSLERGGTDTQYF. For the CDR3, the DNA is TGTGCCAGCAGCTTAGAACGGGGGGGCACAGATACGCAGTATTTT.

This clonotype was seen repeatedly, ten times or more. The CDR3 is CASGSRHLNTEAFF. CDR3 coding DNA: TGTGCCAGCGGGAGTCGACACCTGAACACTGAAGCTTTCTTT. V and J are TRBV12-3 or TRBV12-4 and TRBJ1-1; D call uncertain. The CDR3 totals 14 residues. The V end lost 8 bases, the J end lost 0 bases, and 13 bases lay between the germline ends.

The chain is built from TRBV6-6 and TRBJ2-5; TRBD1 matches at 10 bases. J gave up 2 bases and V 6 bases, and 9 bases lay outside the gene matches. The CDR3 consists of 16 residues. Germline CDR1 and CDR2: MNHNY and SVGAGI (reference sequence). CDR3 in amino acids: CASSPGTGVLQETQYF. The CDR3 nucleotides are TGTGCCAGCAGCCCCGGGACAGGGGTTTTACAAGAGACCCAGTACTTC.

This rearrangement joins TRBV6-2 or TRBV6-3 to TRBJ2-7; the D gene is possibly TRBD2 (5 bases). V dropped 2 bases and J dropped 0 bases, with 11 bases sitting between them. CDR3 length equals 15 residues. The germline CDR1 and CDR2 sequences are MNHEY and SVGEGT. The DNA of the CDR3 is TGTGCCAGCAGTTACAACCCGGGGAACTCCTACGAGCAGTACTTC. It codes for CASSYNPGNSYEQYF.

The chain combines TRBV19 with TRBJ1-1; D is unresolved. Trimming removed 3 bases at V and 8 bases at J, with 10 bases between. Germline CDR1 is LNHDA and CDR2 is SQIVND (reference sequence). This CDR3 has 12 residues. CDR3: CASSMGPREAFF. Here the CDR3 DNA reads TGTGCCAGTAGTATGGGCCCCCGGGAAGCTTTCTTT.

V usage is TRBV6-1 and J usage is TRBJ1-1; TRBD1 matches at 7 bases. Trimming at V came to 2 bases and at J to 7 bases, leaving 16 bases not matched to a gene. This CDR3 region has 17 residues. Germline V gene sequence: CDR1 MNHNS, CDR2 SASEGT. The CDR3 protein is CASSELVRGGQNDEAFF. As DNA, the CDR3 is TGTGCCAGCAGTGAATTGGTCCGAGGGGGACAGAACGATGAAGCTTTCTTT.

The chain carries TRBV7-4 and TRBJ2-5; D gene uncertain. Deletions cut 6 bases from V and 1 base from J, with 24 bases between. Germline assignment: CDR1 SGHVT and CDR2 SQSDAQ. This CDR3 spans 18 amino acids. In DNA, the CDR3 is TGTGCCAGCAGGGGTGTCGCGCGGCAGGCAAACTTCCAAGAGACCCAGTACTTC. Its translation: CASRGVARQANFQETQYF. Looking up the rest from reference TRBV7-4 and TRBJ2-5 gives the full variable domain: GAGVSQSPRYKVAKRGRDVALRCDSISGHVTLYWYRQTLGQGSEVLTYSQSDAQRDKSGRPSGRFSAERPERSVSTLKIQRTEQGDSAVYLCASRGVARQANFQETQYFGPGTRLLVL.

This rearrangement joins TRBV30 to TRBJ2-7; D uncertain. There are 12 residues in the CDR3. The V gene lost 3 bases and the J gene lost 5 bases, with 11 bases spanning the gap. Germline V gives CDR1 GTSNPN, CDR2 SVGIG (reference sequence). The CDR3 region has the DNA TGTGCCTGGAGCGCCTTTAGGGACGAGCAGTACTTC. Translation: CAWSAFRDEQYF.

The chain uses TRBV12-3 or TRBV12-4 and TRBJ2-2; 8 bases are a match to TRBD2. This CDR3 spans 16 amino acids. V was clipped by 5 bases and J by 7 bases; unmatched bases: 12. The CDR3 spells CASSRPSSGWLGELFF. CDR3 nucleotides: TGTGCCAGCAGTCGCCCCTCTAGCGGGTGGCTCGGGGAGCTGTTTTTT.

This chain connects TRBV12-3 or TRBV12-4 to TRBJ1-3; D is ambiguous. The CDR3 is 14 residues long. Trimming stripped 3 bases from V and 4 bases from J, with 10 bases between. The CDR3 spells CASSFSLSGNTIYF. For the CDR3, the DNA is TGTGCCAGCAGTTTCTCCTTATCCGGAAACACCATATATTTT.

This clonotype was seen a handful of times. The chain carries TRBV12-3 or TRBV12-4 and TRBJ1-3; TRBD1 aligns across 7 bases. The length of the CDR3 is 14 residues. V lost 6 bases, J lost 2 bases, and 4 bases stayed unmatched. CDR3 region: CASSPGTAGNTIYF. In DNA form, the CDR3 reads TGTGCCAGCAGCCCCGGGACAGCTGGAAACACCATATATTTT.

This clonotype was found a few times. This rearrangement joins TRBV7-9 to TRBJ1-1; D not resolved. The CDR3 loop spans 11 amino acids. Germline V gene sequence: CDR1 SEHNR, CDR2 FQNEAQ (reference sequence). With 5 bases removed from V and 7 bases from J, the gap between germline ends came to 8 bases. CDR3: CASSPNFEAFF. The DNA for the CDR3 is TGTGCCAGCAGCCCGAATTTTGAAGCTTTCTTT.

This clonotype was seen a few times. The rearrangement uses TRBV6-2 or TRBV6-3 and TRBJ2-7, with a tentative D call TRBD1 (6 bases). Per germline, CDR1 MNHEY and CDR2 SVGEGT. The CDR3 has 15 amino acids. V was shortened by 0 bases and J by 2 bases, with 11 bases between the two germline ends. The CDR3 DNA is TGTGCCAGCAGTTACTCTCCGGGACAAACCTACGAGCAGTACTTC. Translation: CASSYSPGQTYEQYF.

This clonotype was detected only a few times. The J gene is TRBJ2-1, the V gene TRBV5-5; weak D call: TRBD2 (5 bases). The length of the CDR3 is 14 residues. The V and J ends lost 2 bases and 6 bases respectively, with 12 bases between them. The germline V gene has CDR1 SGHKS and CDR2 YYEKEE (reference sequence). CDR3 bases: TGTGCCAGCAGCTTCGGGTCTAGCCTCAATGAGCAGTTCTTC. This sequence encodes CASSFGSSLNEQFF.

In its sample, this clonotype was seen a few times. The chain recombines TRBV19 with TRBJ1-5; maybe TRBD1 (5 bases). The CDR3 contains 15 residues. Trimming cost V 2 bases and J 1 base, with 9 bases left between them. Germline V CDR1 and CDR2: LNHDA, SQIVND (reference sequence). The DNA for the CDR3 is TGTGCCAGTAGTATAATCGGGGACAGCAATCAGCCCCAGCATTTT. Translated: CASSIIGDSNQPQHF.

This chain uses TRBV25-1 with TRBJ1-5, with 7 bases lining up with TRBD1. This CDR3 region has 14 residues. The germline V gene has CDR1 MGHDK and CDR2 SYGVNS. V shed 5 bases and J 2 bases; nucleotides not matched to a gene: 3. CDR3 sequence: CASSPGQRNQPQHF. The CDR3 DNA reads as TGTGCCAGCAGTCCGGGACAGCGCAATCAGCCCCAGCATTTT.

This clonotype was observed a handful of times. The genes are TRBV2 and TRBJ1-5; 9 positions match TRBD1. This CDR3 is built from 14 residues. V shed 6 bases and J 4 bases; nucleotides not matched to a gene: 4. Looked up from germline, CDR1 is SNHLY and CDR2 is FYNNEI. The CDR3 reads CASRGDRENQPQHF. CDR3 nucleotides: TGTGCCAGCAGGGGGGACAGGGAAAATCAGCCCCAGCATTTT.

This chain joins TRBV27 and TRBJ1-5; weak D call: TRBD1 (5 bases). CDR1 and CDR2 from the germline V gene are MNHEY and SMNVEV (reference sequence). V was cut by 0 bases and J by 5 bases, with 5 bases left in between. CDR3 length: 13 amino acids. This chain's CDR3 is CASSLSRDQPQHF. The CDR3 DNA sequence: TGTGCCAGCAGTTTATCCAGGGATCAGCCCCAGCATTTT.